The sequence of this TCR beta chain was determined in a study of blood T cells in healthy people across ages. Looking at the study overall: There was about one barcoded beta molecule captured by template switching per two T cells. Points from the study as a whole: Underestimates were what the diversity estimates from one million T cells were considered to be. Among T cells, TCR beta diversity per million cells dropped roughly linearly as age rose.

Drawing of peripheral blood yielded roughly 9.8 milliliters from each donor. Trimming cost V 3 bases and J 3 bases; bases outside gene matches: 3. The CDR3 totals 15 residues. Germline V lookup: CDR1 SGHTA, CDR2 FQGNSA. A sample-barcoded 5' primer and a J-beta primer mix were used in a second PCR of roughly 7 to 12 cycles. TCRdb re-analysed the 5' RACE reads in MiXCR, keeping a single row per CDR3 protein. The sample shows 1,300,000 or so distinct CDR3 sequences, around 59% of them seen only once. As regards this clonotype: Its antigen is undetermined.

The chain has TRBV7-2 and TRBJ2-3; TRBD2 aligns across 10 bases. Sequencing input: blood. This TCR came from a man younger than 35 in good health. Here the CDR3 DNA reads TGTGCCAGCAGCTTCGGACTAGCGGAAACAGATACGCAGTATTTT. Translated: CASSFGLAETDTQYF.